These T cell receptor beta chains were read from a single sample in a study of cytomegalovirus exposure and HLA in healthy donors. Sequencing was performed with immunoSEQ multiplex PCR; in TCRdb, only in-frame clones are kept and a portion is missing. The sample consists of 100,000 or so clones, around three quarters of them appearing once. Sequencing used PBMCs. These receptors were taken from a female donor in good health and CMV-seronegative. CDR3s include the opening cysteine and the closing phenylalanine or tryptophan. Fields, in order: V gene, D gene, clone size, J gene, CDR3 protein, CDR3 DNA. D genes are given only for firm matches. Size tells how often a clone was seen (once, few, many) or the class of an expanded clone, and some rows leave it out.

V gene: TRBV5-4
D gene: -
clone size: -
J gene: TRBJ2-5
CDR3 protein: CASSLERAQETQYF
CDR3 DNA: TGTGCCAGCAGCTTGGAGCGGGCCCAAGAGACCCAGTACTTC

V gene: TRBV18
D gene: TRBD2
clone size: -
J gene: TRBJ2-3
CDR3 protein: CASSLAGTSGGSTDTQYF
CDR3 DNA: TGTGCCAGCTCACTTGCCGGGACTAGCGGGGGCAGCACAGATACGCAGTATTTT

V gene: TRBV9
D gene: -
clone size: -
J gene: TRBJ1-1
CDR3 protein: CASSVSAVMNTEAFF
CDR3 DNA: TGTGCCAGCAGCGTAAGCGCGGTAATGAACACTGAAGCTTTCTTT

V gene: TRBV11-2
D gene: TRBD1
clone size: -
J gene: TRBJ2-2
CDR3 protein: CASSLAPDPGQGIGELFF
CDR3 DNA: TGTGCCAGCAGCTTAGCTCCCGACCCGGGACAGGGTATCGGGGAGCTGTTTTTT

V gene: TRBV27
D gene: TRBD1
clone size: -
J gene: TRBJ2-7
CDR3 protein: CASSLSWDSSYEQYF
CDR3 DNA: TGTGCCAGCAGTTTATCGTGGGACAGCTCCTACGAGCAGTACTTC

V gene: TRBV4-1
D gene: -
clone size: once
J gene: TRBJ2-1
CDR3 protein: CASSQGLPNEQFF
CDR3 DNA: TGCGCCAGCAGCCAGGGACTCCCGAATGAGCAGTTCTTC

V gene: TRBV6-5
D gene: -
clone size: -
J gene: TRBJ2-3
CDR3 protein: CASTPDGGPFGAQYF
CDR3 DNA: TGTGCCAGCACCCCTGACGGGGGGCCTTTTGGTGCGCAGTATTTT

V gene: TRBV7-8
D gene: -
clone size: -
J gene: TRBJ1-5
CDR3 protein: CASSAEGGSDQPQHF
CDR3 DNA: TGTGCCAGCAGTGCCGAAGGGGGTTCGGATCAGCCCCAGCATTTT

V gene: TRBV6-4
D gene: TRBD1
clone size: -
J gene: TRBJ1-5
CDR3 protein: CASSDSPGGQPQHF
CDR3 DNA: TGTGCCAGCAGTGACTCCCCAGGGGGTCAGCCCCAGCATTTT

V gene: TRBV11-2
D gene: -
clone size: -
J gene: TRBJ1-6
CDR3 protein: CASSGWTALFNSPLHF
CDR3 DNA: TGTGCCAGCAGCGGCTGGACAGCGCTCTTTAATTCACCCCTCCACTTT

V gene: TRBV7-2
D gene: -
clone size: once
J gene: TRBJ1-5
CDR3 protein: CASSPITGINQPQHF
CDR3 DNA: TGTGCCAGCAGCCCCATTACAGGGATCAATCAGCCCCAGCATTTT

V gene: TRBV6-5
D gene: -
clone size: -
J gene: TRBJ1-3
CDR3 protein: CASSYLAGSGNTIYF
CDR3 DNA: TGTGCCAGCAGTTACCTCGCGGGCTCTGGAAACACCATATATTTT

V gene: TRBV14
D gene: -
clone size: -
J gene: TRBJ2-7
CDR3 protein: CASSQVTYEQYF
CDR3 DNA: TGTGCCAGCAGCCAAGTCACCTACGAGCAGTACTTC

V gene: TRBV19
D gene: -
clone size: once
J gene: TRBJ2-1
CDR3 protein: CASGGRMYNEQFF
CDR3 DNA: TGTGCCAGCGGGGGTAGAATGTACAATGAGCAGTTCTTC

V gene: TRBV5-1
D gene: -
clone size: -
J gene: TRBJ2-7
CDR3 protein: CASSLDRAYEQYF
CDR3 DNA: TGCGCCAGCAGCTTGGACAGGGCCTACGAGCAGTACTTC

V gene: TRBV30
D gene: TRBD2
clone size: -
J gene: TRBJ2-3
CDR3 protein: CAWTPGLAGGGGDTQYF
CDR3 DNA: TGTGCCTGGACCCCGGGACTAGCGGGGGGCGGGGGAGATACGCAGTATTTT

V gene: TRBV19
D gene: -
clone size: -
J gene: TRBJ1-4
CDR3 protein: CASSPQGLITGRDEKLFF
CDR3 DNA: TGTGCCAGTAGTCCTCAGGGCCTCATAACAGGGCGGGATGAAAAACTGTTTTTT

V gene: TRBV18
D gene: TRBD1
clone size: few
J gene: TRBJ1-4
CDR3 protein: CASSPGQFNEKLFF
CDR3 DNA: TGTGCCAGCTCACCGGGACAGTTTAATGAAAAACTGTTTTTT

V gene: TRBV15
D gene: -
clone size: few
J gene: TRBJ2-1
CDR3 protein: CATSRDQLRGSDEQFF
CDR3 DNA: TGTGCCACCAGCAGAGATCAGTTACGAGGGTCGGATGAGCAGTTCTTC

V gene: TRBV6-5
D gene: TRBD1
clone size: -
J gene: TRBJ2-7
CDR3 protein: CASSPGTGSSYEQYF
CDR3 DNA: TGTGCCAGCAGTCCCGGGACAGGGAGCTCCTACGAGCAGTACTTC

V gene: TRBV27
D gene: -
clone size: few
J gene: TRBJ1-1
CDR3 protein: CASSFLEGTEAFF
CDR3 DNA: TGTGCCAGCAGTTTTCTTGAGGGCACTGAAGCTTTCTTT

V gene: TRBV30
D gene: -
clone size: -
J gene: TRBJ2-4
CDR3 protein: CAWDIGLGKNIQYF
CDR3 DNA: TGTGCCTGGGATATAGGACTCGGCAAAAACATTCAGTACTTC

V gene: TRBV10-2
D gene: TRBD2
clone size: -
J gene: TRBJ2-7
CDR3 protein: CASRQTSGGAGIEQYF
CDR3 DNA: TGCGCCAGCAGGCAGACTAGCGGGGGAGCGGGCATTGAGCAGTACTTC

V gene: TRBV5-4
D gene: TRBD1
clone size: -
J gene: TRBJ1-2
CDR3 protein: CAIGGENYGYTF
CDR3 DNA: TGTGCCATAGGGGGCGAAAACTATGGCTACACCTTC

V gene: TRBV11-2
D gene: -
clone size: -
J gene: TRBJ2-5
CDR3 protein: CASSSHLQETQYF
CDR3 DNA: TGTGCCAGCAGCTCACATCTTCAAGAGACCCAGTACTTC

V gene: TRBV5-1
D gene: TRBD1
clone size: -
J gene: TRBJ2-7
CDR3 protein: CASSNGQVSYEQYF
CDR3 DNA: TGCGCCAGCAGTAATGGACAGGTGTCTTACGAGCAGTACTTC

V gene: TRBV9
D gene: -
clone size: -
J gene: TRBJ1-5
CDR3 protein: CASSVVLGDKDYSNQPQHF
CDR3 DNA: TGTGCCAGCAGCGTAGTTCTGGGTGACAAGGATTATAGCAATCAGCCCCAGCATTTT

V gene: TRBV27
D gene: TRBD2
clone size: -
J gene: TRBJ2-1
CDR3 protein: CASSDTTSSGGDNEQFF
CDR3 DNA: TGTGCCAGCAGCGATACCACCTCTAGCGGGGGAGACAATGAGCAGTTCTTC